Below are 14 T cell receptor beta chains sequenced from a single sample in a study of T cell responses to AZD1222 COVID-19 vaccine. The table came from immunoSEQ multiplex PCR; TCRdb's copy has only in-frame clones and leaves some out. This table has fewer than 70,000 clones, about 83% appearing once. This specimen consisted of peripheral blood, obtained 28 days after the second AZD1222 dose. These receptors all come from an adult who received the AZD1222 COVID-19 vaccine.

CDR3 loop: CASSLMGQGVQGYTF. CDR3 in DNA: TGTGCCAGCAGCTTGATGGGACAGGGAGTACAAGGCTACACCTTC. The chain uses TRBV7-2 and TRBJ1-2; 9 bases fit TRBD1. This CDR3 is 15 amino acids long. V gave up 3 bases and J gave up 8 bases; unmatched junction bases: 10. In germline, CDR1 is SGHTA, CDR2 FQGNSA.

The chain uses TRBV5-1 and TRBJ1-1; 11 nucleotides align to TRBD1. In germline, CDR1 is SGHRS, CDR2 YFSETQ. The CDR3 loop spans 16 amino acids. J gave up 5 bases and V 4 bases, and 10 bases lay outside the gene matches. The CDR3 region is CASSLGQGGGTTEAFF. In DNA, the CDR3 is TGCGCCAGCAGCCTGGGACAGGGGGGAGGGACGACTGAAGCTTTCTTT.

The V and J genes are TRBV18 and TRBJ1-1; TRBD1 matches 10 bases. The CDR3 extends over 15 amino acids. After removal of 3 bases from V and 5 bases from J, the junction contained 6 bases not matched to a gene. Germline V gene lookup returns CDR1 KGHSH and CDR2 LQKENI. The CDR3 DNA sequence: TGTGCCAGCTCACCGGGACAGGGGATGGAGACTGAAGCTTTCTTT. Protein: CASSPGQGMETEAFF.

In its sample, this clone was seen a few times. The chain recombines TRBV6-5 with TRBJ1-2, with D possibly being TRBD1 (6 bases). The V gene's germline CDR1 is MNHEY and CDR2 SVGAGI. CDR3 length: 14 residues. The ends were cut back, 4 bases at V and 3 bases at J, with 12 bases in the middle. DNA of the CDR3: TGTGCCAGCAGTTTTCCCGGACAGCACTATGGCTACACCTTC. Protein sequence: CASSFPGQHYGYTF.

This chain uses TRBV6-5 with TRBJ1-3, with D possibly matching TRBD1 (6 bases). The germline V gene has CDR1 MNHEY and CDR2 SVGAGI. V shed 4 bases and J shed 3 bases, with 13 bases lying between them. The CDR3 has 15 residues. The CDR3 sequence: CASSSGGAFGNTIYF. DNA for the CDR3: TGTGCCAGCAGTTCGGGGGGGGCTTTTGGAAACACCATATATTTT.

For the CDR3, the DNA is TGTGCCAGCAGCTTAGTGGGTCGGGGACAGGGGTCCCACGAGCAGTACTTC. This translates into CASSLVGRGQGSHEQYF. The chain carries TRBV7-9 and TRBJ2-7, with 10 bases lining up with TRBD1. The V and J ends lost 1 base and 5 bases, in that order; junction bases with no gene match: 11. This CDR3 contains 17 residues. CDR1 and CDR2 (germline): SEHNR, FQNEAQ (reference sequence).

The gene calls are TRBV5-1 and TRBJ1-2, with TRBD1 matching 9 bases. V lost 4 bases to trimming and J lost 6 bases; unmatched junction nucleotides: 4. The CDR3 has 13 residues. CDR1 is SGHRS and CDR2 is YFSETQ in the germline V gene. In DNA, the CDR3 is TGCGCCAGCAGCCCGGGGACAGGGCATGGCTACACCTTC. It encodes CASSPGTGHGYTF.

CDR3 sequence (DNA): TGTGCCAGCAGTTTACACGACAGGGTGATGAACACTGAAGCTTTCTTT. It specifies CASSLHDRVMNTEAFF. The chain uses TRBV28 and TRBJ1-1; TRBD1 matches 7 bases. V was pared by 2 bases and J by 0 bases, with 6 bases of the junction left unmatched. This CDR3 has 16 residues. Germline assignment: CDR1 MDHEN and CDR2 SYDVKM.

This sequence joins TRBV2 and TRBJ1-3; TRBD1 is a possible D gene (6 bases). This CDR3 spans 15 amino acids. With 7 bases removed from V and 0 bases from J, the gap between germline ends came to 13 bases. CDR1 is SNHLY, CDR2 FYNNEI, per germline. The CDR3 here is CASTPDRYSGNTIYF. In DNA, the CDR3 is TGTGCCAGCACCCCAGACAGGTACTCTGGAAACACCATATATTTT.

The chain carries TRBV28 and TRBJ2-5; no firm D call. There are 12 residues in the CDR3. CDR1 MDHEN and CDR2 SYDVKM come from the germline V gene. V was trimmed by 5 bases and J by 0 bases, leaving 4 bases between them. CDR3 loop: CASSLNQETQYF. The DNA of the CDR3 is TGTGCCAGCAGTCTAAACCAAGAGACCCAGTACTTC.

The V and J genes are TRBV28 and TRBJ2-7, with no clear D. Trimming took off 5 bases at V and 5 bases at J, with 16 bases between the two ends. The CDR3 loop spans 14 amino acids. In germline, CDR1 is MDHEN, CDR2 SYDVKM. The CDR3 spells CASSPSPQTHEQYF. The CDR3 DNA follows: TGTGCCAGCAGTCCCTCCCCGCAGACCCACGAGCAGTACTTC. Based on the CDR3 plus reference TRBV28 and TRBJ2-7, the full variable domain is DVKVTQSSRYLVKRTGEKVFLECVQDMDHENMFWYRQDPGLGLRLIYFSYDVKMKEKGDIPEGYSVSREKKERFSLILESASTNQTSMYLCASSPSPQTHEQYFGPGTRLTVT.

The V gene is TRBV5-6, the J gene TRBJ1-3, with D uncertain. The V end was cut by 6 bases, the J end by 0 bases, with 16 bases between. Germline-derived CDR1 and CDR2 are SGHDT and YYEEEE. There are 16 residues in the CDR3. CDR3 DNA: TGTGCCAGCACCGACACCCCCTCCGGCTCTGGAAACACCATATATTTT. Amino acids: CASTDTPSGSGNTIYF.

V usage is TRBV15 and J usage is TRBJ2-7; D might be TRBD1 (6 bases). Germline CDR1 and CDR2: LNHNV and YYDKDF (reference sequence). The CDR3 length is 15 residues. Trimming removed 1 base from V and 3 bases from J, with 13 bases in between. The CDR3 loop is CATSRGTGMGYEQYF. The DNA of the CDR3 is TGTGCCACCAGCAGAGGCACAGGGATGGGCTACGAGCAGTACTTC.

The rearrangement uses TRBV11-3 and TRBJ2-3; 16 positions agree with TRBD2. CDR3 size: 20 residues. V dropped 0 bases and J dropped 2; count of bases not matched to a gene: 8. Germline V gives CDR1 SGHNT, CDR2 YENEEA. CDR3 in amino acids: CASSLDLPGLAGGPTDTQYF. In DNA, the CDR3 is TGTGCCAGCAGCTTAGATCTTCCGGGACTAGCGGGGGGGCCCACAGATACGCAGTATTTT.